The 9 T cell receptor beta chains in this list originate from one sample, sequenced in a study of STAT5B mutations in CD4+ large granular lymphocyte leukemia. Data came from immunoSEQ multiplex PCR; TCRdb stores just in-frame clones and leaves some out. The sample carries about 48,000 clones, around 70% recorded once. Material for sequencing was CD4+ T cells from blood buffy coats. All receptors come from a human donor in good health.

The rearrangement joins TRBV7-9 to TRBJ1-1, with no clear D. The CDR3 totals 13 residues. Trimming shortened V by 5 bases and J by 1 base, and 8 bases separated the two germline ends. Germline V gives CDR1 SEHNR, CDR2 FQNEAQ (reference sequence). The CDR3: CASSQTANTEAFF. The CDR3 DNA reads TGTGCCAGCAGCCAGACTGCGAACACTGAAGCTTTCTTT.

This rearrangement joins TRBV7-6 to TRBJ1-6; TRBD1 matches at 7 bases. Per germline, CDR1 SGHVS and CDR2 FNYEAQ. V trimming: 5 bases; J trimming: 5 bases; junction bases outside the gene matches: 6. This CDR3 has 15 amino acids. The CDR3 coding sequence is TGTGCCAGCAGCGCCACCGGGACAGATAATTCACCCCTCCACTTT. Its protein product is CASSATGTDNSPLHF.

The chain links TRBV2 to TRBJ2-3; no reliable D call. V gave up 6 bases and J gave up 0 bases, with 10 bases separating them. This CDR3 has 14 residues. CDR1 is SNHLY and CDR2 is FYNNEI in the germline V gene. The CDR3 protein is CASSVGSSTDTQYF. In DNA form, the CDR3 reads TGTGCCAGCAGCGTGGGATCTAGCACAGATACGCAGTATTTT.

The V and J genes are TRBV28 and TRBJ1-4; TRBD1 might be the D (5 bases). Trimming pared 8 bases from V and 7 bases from J, leaving 26 bases between. CDR3 length: 17 residues. Germline V gene sequence: CDR1 MDHEN, CDR2 SYDVKM. The CDR3 DNA is TGTGCCAGCCACAACTCAAGGCTCGGGGGTTGGCGTGAAAAACTGTTTTTT. Amino acid sequence: CASHNSRLGGWREKLFF.

The V call is TRBV9, the J call TRBJ2-3, with 7 nucleotides matching TRBD2. After removal of 4 bases from V and 3 bases from J, the junction contained 8 bases not matched to a gene. CDR3 length equals 15 residues. The germline gives CDR1 SGDLS, CDR2 YYNGEE. The CDR3 bases are TGTGCCAGCAGCTTTGGGGGGGTTGTTACAGATACGCAGTATTTT. Translating gives CASSFGGVVTDTQYF.

This chain joins TRBV10-3 and TRBJ2-3; D might be TRBD1 (5 bases). The V gene lost 0 bases and the J gene lost 1 base, with 8 bases spanning the gap. The CDR3 loop spans 15 amino acids. Germline values: CDR1 ENHRY, CDR2 SYGVKD. The DNA for the CDR3 is TGTGCCATCAGTGAGTCGGGCAGGGGCACAGATACGCAGTATTTT. This codes for CAISESGRGTDTQYF.

The V gene is TRBV19, the J gene TRBJ2-7; TRBD1 agrees at 8 bases. With V trimmed by 5 bases and J by 2 bases, 2 bases remained unmatched. Germline lookup yields CDR1 LNHDA and CDR2 SQIVND (reference sequence). The CDR3 covers 13 residues. CDR3 residues: CASSVTGAYEQYF. The CDR3 region has the DNA TGTGCCAGTAGTGTGACAGGGGCCTACGAGCAGTACTTC.

This sequence joins TRBV11-3 and TRBJ2-6; D not resolved. The CDR3 is made up of 17 amino acids. The germline V gene encodes CDR1 SGHNT and CDR2 YENEEA. V was shortened by 5 bases and J by 0 bases, with 14 bases between the two germline ends. Written as DNA, the CDR3 is TGTGCCAGCAGCCCAGGTGGCGCCCCCTCTGGGGCCAACGTCCTGACTTTC. Amino acid sequence: CASSPGGAPSGANVLTF.

The CDR3: CASSLDRWTSGYTF. The CDR3 bases are TGTGCCAGCAGCTTGGACAGGTGGACATCTGGCTACACCTTC. The chain joins TRBV5-4 to TRBJ1-2, with a possible D match to TRBD1 (5 bases). The ends were cut back, 0 bases at V and 7 bases at J, with 13 bases in the middle. Germline V CDR1 and CDR2: SGHNT, YYREEE (reference sequence). This CDR3 is built from 14 residues.